The 10 T cell receptor beta chains in this list originate from one sample, sequenced in a study of blood T cell repertoires in COVID-19 (dated by TCRdb to about 2020). Receptor amplification or capture employed the immunoSEQ multiplex PCR assay. TCRdb's version of the immuneACCESS table is confined to in-frame rearrangements and falls short of the full clone set. An unresolved V gene accounts for under half of the shortfall where checked; the remainder is of unknown origin. In all, the sample holds 65,000 to 90,000 clones, and around 87% of those were seen once. About 3% of the sample belongs to the ten largest clones. The sequenced sample was peripheral blood. These receptors originate from a woman aged 50 to 65 with active or convalescent COVID-19.

The CDR3 protein is CASSLDTYGYTF. CDR3 bases: TGTGCCAGCAGTCTCGACACCTATGGCTACACCTTC. The chain is built from TRBV6-2 or TRBV6-3 and TRBJ1-2, with unresolved D. The CDR3 runs to 12 residues. Trimming took off 5 bases at V and 4 bases at J, with 8 bases between the two ends. The germline V gene encodes CDR1 MNHEY and CDR2 SVGEGT.

The chain carries TRBV4-3 and TRBJ2-1; 9 nucleotides line up with TRBD2. CDR3 length equals 17 residues. J was trimmed by 9 bases and V by 0 bases; bases with no gene match: 12. Germline assignment: CDR1 LGHNA and CDR2 YSLEER. The CDR3: CASSQDLGGGGVSEQFF. The CDR3 coding sequence is TGCGCCAGCAGCCAAGATTTGGGAGGCGGGGGGGTGAGTGAGCAGTTCTTC.

This clone was counted only a few times. V and J are TRBV2 and TRBJ1-5; 8 nucleotides match TRBD1. The CDR3 is 14 residues long. Germline CDR1 is SNHLY and CDR2 is FYNNEI. V was pared by 6 bases and J by 4 bases, with 5 bases of the junction left unmatched. The DNA of the CDR3 is TGTGCCAGCAGGGACAGGGTGGGGAATCAGCCCCAGCATTTT. Encoded protein: CASRDRVGNQPQHF.

The J gene is TRBJ2-5, the V gene TRBV2; TRBD2 might be the D (5 bases). The CDR3 loop spans 12 amino acids. Per the germline V gene, CDR1 is SNHLY and CDR2 is FYNNEI. Trimming took 5 bases from V and 7 from J, leaving 11 bases between them. CDR3 nucleotides: TGTGCCAGCAGTATGGGAGTGGGGACCCAGTACTTC. Amino acid sequence: CASSMGVGTQYF.

This chain links TRBV21-1 with TRBJ1-4; TRBD1 is the table's D call, not checked against the DNA. TRBV21-1 is noted as a pseudogene. The CDR3 runs 23 residues. As DNA, the CDR3 is TGTGCCAGCAGCAAAGTATCTAGGACAGGGGGATTGAGCCTGCGCCCAACTAATGAAAAACTGTTTTTT. It specifies CASSKVSRTGGLSLRPTNEKLFF.

The chain carries TRBV19 and TRBJ1-2, with D possibly matching TRBD1 (5 bases). V was pared by 7 bases and J by 8 bases, with 20 bases between. Germline V gives CDR1 LNHDA, CDR2 SQIVND (reference sequence). The CDR3 length is 14 residues. The CDR3 DNA reads TGTGCCAGTACCCCTGGGGGGGGAAGGAAGGGCTACACCTTC. Translating it yields CASTPGGGRKGYTF.

The chain joins TRBV27 to TRBJ1-6; D might be TRBD1 (6 bases). Germline CDR1 and CDR2: MNHEY and SMNVEV (reference sequence). There are 14 residues in the CDR3. V lost 5 bases, J lost 6 bases, and 11 bases lay in between. DNA for the CDR3: TGTGCCAGCAGTACGTACAGGGCTAATTCACCCCTCCACTTT. Translation: CASSTYRANSPLHF.

The CDR3 region is CASSPRQGRNRQETQYF. CDR3 in DNA: TGTGCCAGCAGCCCTAGACAGGGGCGAAACCGGCAAGAGACCCAGTACTTC. The chain uses TRBV28 and TRBJ2-5; TRBD1 matches 8 bases. V shed 6 bases and J 2 bases; nucleotides not matched to a gene: 14. Per germline, CDR1 MDHEN and CDR2 SYDVKM. CDR3 length equals 17 residues.

The V gene is TRBV27, the J gene TRBJ2-3; D is undetermined. Trimming pared 2 bases from V and 8 bases from J, leaving 14 bases between. CDR3 size: 14 residues. The V gene's germline CDR1 is MNHEY and CDR2 SMNVEV (reference sequence). CDR3 loop: CASSLVTGSATQYF. CDR3 nucleotides: TGTGCCAGCAGTTTAGTTACCGGGTCGGCTACGCAGTATTTT.

To note about this clone: An end of the junction does not agree with germline; a read error may underlie this. The chain couples TRBV7-7 to TRBJ2-1, with 8 bases lining up with TRBD1. Germline V gene data show CDR1 as SSHAT and CDR2 as FNYEAQ (reference sequence). The CDR3 runs 15 residues. The CDR3 loop reads CASSLGAGGSDEQFF. The CDR3 coding sequence is TGTGCTAGCAGCTTAGGGGCAGGGGGCTCCGATGAGCAGTTCTTC. Together with reference TRBV7-7 and TRBJ2-1, the CDR3 gives the full variable domain: GAGVSQSPRYKVTKRGQDVTLRCDPISSHATLYWYQQALGQGPEFLTYFNYEAQPDKSGLPSDRFSAERPEGSISTLTIQRTEQRDSAMYRCASSLGAGGSDEQFFGPGTRLTVL.